Following are 15 T cell receptor beta chains from one sample sequenced in a study of cytomegalovirus exposure and HLA in healthy donors. Both 60 Vbeta primers and 13 Jbeta primers went into the PCR. Clones were read by immunoSEQ multiplex PCR, and TCRdb kept only the in-frame ones, dropping some. The data show more than 95,000 clones, 75% to 85% seen once. Sequencing used PBMCs. These receptors were obtained from a woman aged 50 to 60 in good health and CMV-seropositive.

This clone has at least ten counts. The chain couples TRBV2 to TRBJ2-6; 9 nucleotides agree with TRBD1. Unmatched junction bases numbered 2, after V lost 6 bases and J lost 2 bases. Per germline, CDR1 SNHLY and CDR2 FYNNEI. The CDR3 runs 15 residues. The CDR3, as DNA: TGTGCCAGCAGGGGACAGGGACCTGGGGCCAACGTCCTGACTTTC. Its protein is CASRGQGPGANVLTF.

The J gene is TRBJ2-7, the V gene TRBV12-5; TRBD1 aligns across 10 bases. The V segment lost 0 bases and the J segment 6 bases; nucleotides outside the gene matches: 11. Per the germline V gene, CDR1 is LGHNT and CDR2 is FRNRAP. The CDR3 spans 17 residues. DNA for the CDR3: TGTGCTAGTGGTTTGGTACGGTCGGCTGGGACAGGGGCCGAGCAGTACTTC. This codes for CASGLVRSAGTGAEQYF.

The rearrangement uses TRBV6-6 and TRBJ2-7; 7 bases agree with TRBD1. The CDR3 is 13 residues long. J lost 6 bases, V lost 4 bases, and 6 bases had no gene match. Germline CDR1 and CDR2: MNHNY and SVGAGI (reference sequence). CDR3 sequence: CASSSTPGGEQYF. The CDR3 DNA is TGTGCCAGCAGTTCCACGCCAGGGGGCGAGCAGTACTTC.

The chain combines TRBV6-1 with TRBJ1-1, with a tentative D call TRBD1 (5 bases). Germline CDR1 MNHNS, CDR2 SASEGT. This CDR3 is 16 amino acids long. Trimming cost V 0 bases and J 0 bases, with 11 bases left between them. CDR3 region: CASSEAFGGVNTEAFF. CDR3 nucleotide sequence: TGTGCCAGCAGTGAAGCGTTTGGGGGGGTGAACACTGAAGCTTTCTTT.

This chain connects TRBV6-5 to TRBJ2-7, with 8 bases that match TRBD2. V shed 7 bases, J shed 3 bases, and the junction held 5 bases outside the gene matches. This CDR3 contains 13 residues. The germline gives CDR1 MNHEY, CDR2 SVGAGI. CDR3 protein: CASKKSGSYEQYF. The CDR3 coding sequence is TGTGCCAGCAAAAAAAGCGGGAGCTACGAGCAGTACTTC.

This chain uses TRBV18 with TRBJ1-1, with D possibly TRBD1 on 5 matching bases. This CDR3 has 13 amino acids. V gave up 2 bases and J gave up 10 bases, with 14 bases separating them. Germline V CDR1 and CDR2: KGHSH, LQKENI. CDR3 loop: CASSPTTDGGAFF. CDR3 nucleotides: TGTGCCAGCTCACCAACTACGGACGGGGGAGCTTTCTTT. Full variable domain (rest looked up from reference TRBV18 and TRBJ1-1): NAGVMQNPRHLVRRRGQEARLRCSPMKGHSHVYWYRQLPEEGLKFMVYLQKENIIDESGMPKERFSAEFPKEGPSILRIQQVVRGDSAAYFCASSPTTDGGAFFGQGTRLTVV.

In its sample, this clone was seen once. The rearrangement joins TRBV5-4 to TRBJ1-1, with D hard to call. The V gene lost 0 bases and the J gene lost 0 bases, with 12 bases spanning the gap. The CDR3 is 16 amino acids. The germline gives CDR1 SGHNT, CDR2 YYREEE (reference sequence). CDR3 sequence reads: CASSLAGRGLNTEAFF. The CDR3 region has the DNA TGTGCCAGCAGCTTGGCTGGGAGAGGGTTGAACACTGAAGCTTTCTTT.

The chain has TRBV11-1 and TRBJ2-5, with TRBD2 identical over 7 bases. Germline V CDR1 and CDR2: SGHAT, FQDESV (reference sequence). This CDR3 is 16 amino acids long. V was pared by 3 bases and J by 1 base, with 8 bases of the junction left unmatched. CDR3 region: CASSFGAAGVQETQYF. CDR3 coding DNA: TGTGCCAGCAGCTTTGGGGCTGCGGGGGTCCAAGAGACCCAGTACTTC. The whole variable domain, remainder taken from reference TRBV11-1 and TRBJ2-5, is EAEVAQSPRYKITEKSQAVAFWCDPISGHATLYWYRQILGQGPELLVQFQDESVVDDSQLPKDRFSAERLKGVDSTLKIQPAELGDSAMYLCASSFGAAGVQETQYFGPGTRLLVL.

DNA of the CDR3: TGTGCCAGCAGTGTAAGGGGAGATACGCAGTATTTT. Protein: CASSVRGDTQYF. The chain couples TRBV2 to TRBJ2-3; weak D call: TRBD1 (5 bases). Trimming removed 4 bases from V and 5 bases from J, with 7 bases in between. Germline CDR1 SNHLY, CDR2 FYNNEI. The CDR3 totals 12 residues.

V and J are TRBV4-1 and TRBJ2-7; a possible D gene is TRBD2 (6 bases). The germline V gene encodes CDR1 MGHRA and CDR2 YSYEKL. Trimming removed 2 bases from V and 2 bases from J, with 16 bases in between. This CDR3 comprises 16 residues. CDR3 DNA sequence: TGCGCCAGCAGCCAACTAGCGAAGGACACCCCCTACGAGCAGTACTTC. Residues: CASSQLAKDTPYEQYF.

The rearrangement links TRBV10-3 to TRBJ1-3, with 8 bases matching TRBD1. Germline CDR1 and CDR2: ENHRY and SYGVKD. The V and J ends lost 10 bases and 0 bases, in that order; junction bases with no gene match: 8. The CDR3 spans 15 residues. The CDR3 DNA follows: TGTGCCACCGGGGACAGGACTGTCTCTGGAAACACCATATATTTT. Translation gives CATGDRTVSGNTIYF.

This chain links TRBV4-2 with TRBJ1-4; D might be TRBD1 (5 bases). Germline-derived CDR1 and CDR2 are LGHNA and YNFKEQ. This CDR3 is 14 amino acids long. V was trimmed by 1 base and J by 8 bases, leaving 11 bases between them. CDR3 amino acids: CASSQGRVGEKLFF. The CDR3 DNA follows: TGTGCCAGCAGCCAAGGCAGGGTAGGGGAAAAACTGTTTTTT.

V usage is TRBV4-2 and J usage is TRBJ2-7, with D possibly being TRBD1 (5 bases). This CDR3 is built from 16 residues. Trimming took 0 bases from V and 2 from J, leaving 14 bases between them. Germline assignment: CDR1 LGHNA and CDR2 YNFKEQ. Here the CDR3 reads CASSQEGQGSPYEQYF. The DNA for the CDR3 is TGTGCCAGCAGCCAAGAGGGTCAGGGTTCGCCCTACGAGCAGTACTTC.

The chain uses TRBV2 and TRBJ1-2, with D possibly TRBD1 on 5 matching bases. The CDR3 runs to 14 residues. Deletions cut 6 bases from V and 2 bases from J, with 13 bases between. CDR1 is SNHLY and CDR2 is FYNNEI in the germline V gene. CDR3: CASSSEDINYGYTF. The CDR3, as DNA: TGTGCCAGCAGCTCCGAGGACATCAACTATGGCTACACCTTC.

The chain joins TRBV19 to TRBJ1-5; no clear D gene. The length of the CDR3 is 13 residues. Deletions cut 2 bases from V and 3 bases from J, with 5 bases between. From germline, CDR1 is LNHDA and CDR2 SQIVND (reference sequence). The CDR3 region is CASSIRDNQPQHF. In nucleotides, the CDR3 is TGTGCCAGTAGTATACGAGACAATCAGCCCCAGCATTTT.